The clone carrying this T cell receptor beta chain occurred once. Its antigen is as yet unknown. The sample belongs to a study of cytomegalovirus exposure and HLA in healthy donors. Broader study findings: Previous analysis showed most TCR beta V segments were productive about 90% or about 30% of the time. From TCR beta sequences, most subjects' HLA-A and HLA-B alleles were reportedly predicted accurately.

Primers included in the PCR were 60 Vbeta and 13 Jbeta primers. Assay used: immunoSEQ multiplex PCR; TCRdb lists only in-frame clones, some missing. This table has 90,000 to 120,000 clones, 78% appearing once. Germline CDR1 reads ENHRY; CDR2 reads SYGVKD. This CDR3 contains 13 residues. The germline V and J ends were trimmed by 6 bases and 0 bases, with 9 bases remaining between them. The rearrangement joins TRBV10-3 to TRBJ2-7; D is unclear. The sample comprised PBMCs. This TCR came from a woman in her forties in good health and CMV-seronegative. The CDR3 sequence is CAISRWSSYEQYF. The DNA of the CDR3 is TGTGCCATCAGCCGATGGAGCTCCTACGAGCAGTACTTC.